This TCR beta chain was sequenced during a study of cytomegalovirus exposure and HLA in healthy donors. Study-wide results and caveats: The study found most TCR sequences rare, yet found some public TCRs in many donors. The study put 150 to 200 TCR beta chains on its list as cytomegalovirus-associated.

Clones were sequenced by immunoSEQ multiplex PCR, and TCRdb holds only the in-frame ones, with some missing. The data hold roughly 200,000 clones, with about four fifths observed a single time. Concerning this clone itself: Its antigen is as yet unknown.

This TCR came from a woman under 30 in good health and CMV-seropositive. Sequenced: PBMCs.

DNA for the CDR3: TGTGCCAGCAAAACAGGGGGGGGCGATGAGCAGTTCTTC. This sequence encodes CASKTGGGDEQFF. This chain joins TRBV2 and TRBJ2-1; weak D call: TRBD1 (8 bases). CDR1 is SNHLY and CDR2 is FYNNEI in the germline V gene. This CDR3 has 13 residues. The germline V and J ends were trimmed by 7 bases and 8 bases, with 15 bases remaining between them.